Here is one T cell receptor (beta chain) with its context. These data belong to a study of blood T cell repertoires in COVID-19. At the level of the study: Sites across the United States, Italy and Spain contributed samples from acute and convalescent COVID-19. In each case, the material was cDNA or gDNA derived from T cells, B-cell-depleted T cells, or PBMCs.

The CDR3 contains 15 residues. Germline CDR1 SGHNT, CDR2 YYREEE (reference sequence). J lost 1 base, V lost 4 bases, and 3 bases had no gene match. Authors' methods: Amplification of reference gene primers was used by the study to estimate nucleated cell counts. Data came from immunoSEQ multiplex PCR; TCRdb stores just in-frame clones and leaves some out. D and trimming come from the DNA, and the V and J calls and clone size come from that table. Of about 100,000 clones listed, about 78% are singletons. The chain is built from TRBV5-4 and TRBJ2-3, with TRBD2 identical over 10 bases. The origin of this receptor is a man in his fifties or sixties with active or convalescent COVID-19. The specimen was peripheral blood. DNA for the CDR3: TGTGCCAGCAGCGGGGGGACTAGCGGCACAGATACGCAGTATTTT. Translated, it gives CASSGGTSGTDTQYF.